These T cell receptor beta chains were read from a single sample in a study of T cells in localized non-small cell lung cancer. Some clones are missing from TCRdb's copy, which holds only in-frame ones; the method was immunoSEQ multiplex PCR. The sample lists 72,000 or so clones, 80% to 90% seen once, with 13% in the top ten. Sequencing was performed on peripheral blood, taken before any cancer treatment. These receptors were collected from a female donor of 60 years or more with stage I lung adenocarcinoma. Each CDR3 is given with its conserved first and last residue.

CASSALAGRDEKLFF,TRBV6-4,TRBJ1-4
CASSQGGLPPNTQYF,TRBV4-1,TRBJ2-3
CASSIQGTGQETQYF,TRBV19,TRBJ2-5
CASSYSDSYTF,TRBV5-4,TRBJ1-2
CASSSGLTAPEQFF,TRBV27,TRBJ2-1
CASSFSGRRNYGYTF,TRBV7-9,TRBJ1-2
CASSERGDVRQTKNIQYF,TRBV6-1,TRBJ2-4
CASRGVAGYEQYF,TRBV6-1,TRBJ2-7
CASSLNGRRTGELFF,TRBV7-3,TRBJ2-2
CASSLRATGTINTIYF,TRBV5-6,TRBJ1-3
CASSFRGGGSAKNIQYF,TRBV5-4,TRBJ2-4